A selection of T cell receptor beta chains follows, all from one sample in a study of identical twins. TCRdb itself ran the 5' RACE reads through MiXCR, one entry per CDR3 protein. Here the sample spans 700,000 or so distinct CDR3 sequences, approximately 22% being singletons. These records were also assigned to another study, of T cells expressing NK-cell markers.

The sequenced material came from PBMCs. The source of these receptors is a woman aged 18-29 years in good health. CDR3s include the opening cysteine and the closing phenylalanine or tryptophan. D genes are given only for firm matches. Clone size, where shown, is once, few, many, or a class for clones that have expanded.

V	D	size	J	CDR3	DNA
TRBV5-3	TRBD1	.	TRBJ2-6	CASHPGTGIFVLTF	TGTGCCAGCCATCCGGGGACAGGGATTTTCGTCCTGACTTTC
TRBV15	.	many	TRBJ1-2	CATSRDPVQEGYTF	TGTGCCACCAGCAGAGATCCCGTCCAAGAGGGCTACACCTTC
TRBV24-1	TRBD2	few	TRBJ2-3	CATSDSGGRNTQYF	TGTGCCACCAGTGATAGCGGGGGCCGGAATACGCAGTATTTT
TRBV6-1	TRBD1	few	TRBJ2-3	CASSRDRGHPDTQYF	TGTGCCAGCAGTAGGGACAGGGGGCACCCAGATACGCAGTATTTT
TRBV25-1	.	.	TRBJ1-4	CASSEMKGILEKLFF	TGTGCCAGCAGTGAAATGAAGGGGATACTTGAAAAACTGTTTTTT
TRBV5-1	.	.	TRBJ2-1	CASSLDMGLYNEQFF	TGCGCCAGCAGCTTGGATATGGGTCTATACAATGAGCAGTTCTTC
TRBV4-3	TRBD2	many	TRBJ2-1	CASSPEPSGSSNEQFF	TGCGCCAGCAGCCCTGAGCCTAGCGGGAGTAGTAATGAGCAGTTCTTC
TRBV6-1	TRBD2	few	TRBJ2-1	CASSIERESDEQFF	TGTGCCAGCAGCATAGAGCGGGAGTCGGATGAGCAGTTCTTC
TRBV29-1	.	few	TRBJ2-5	CSVVGRFQETQYF	TGCAGCGTTGTGGGCAGGTTTCAAGAGACCCAGTACTTC
TRBV7-9	.	.	TRBJ1-2	CASSSQTTYGYTF	TGTGCCAGCAGCAGCCAAACCACCTATGGCTACACCTTC
TRBV6-5	.	.	TRBJ2-7	CASTSDGYEQYF	TGTGCCAGCACCTCAGACGGCTACGAGCAGTACTTC
TRBV7-9	.	many	TRBJ2-3	CASSPGRDTQYF	TGTGCCAGCAGTCCAGGGCGCGATACGCAGTATTTT
TRBV12-3/TRBV12-4	.	.	TRBJ2-7	CASSSRQDGSYEQYF	TGTGCCAGCAGCTCCAGACAGGACGGCTCCTACGAGCAGTACTTC
TRBV6-2/TRBV6-3	TRBD2	.	TRBJ2-7	CASSPGLDGEQYF	TGTGCCAGCAGTCCCGGACTAGATGGCGAGCAGTACTTC
TRBV5-1	.	few	TRBJ2-6	CASSLLEGANVLTF	TGCGCCAGCAGCTTGCTTGAGGGGGCCAACGTCCTGACTTTC
TRBV7-2	TRBD1	few	TRBJ2-5	CASSTNRGRETQYF	TGTGCCAGCAGCACGAACAGGGGGCGGGAGACCCAGTACTTC
TRBV2	TRBD2	few	TRBJ2-7	CASRKGTSGLMEQYF	TGTGCCAGCAGAAAGGGGACTAGCGGCCTTATGGAGCAGTACTTC
TRBV4-1	.	few	TRBJ2-7	CASSRDRFPTYEQYF	TGCGCCAGCAGCCGAGACAGATTTCCGACCTACGAGCAGTACTTC
TRBV20-1	TRBD1	few	TRBJ1-1	CSAPRQGGEAFF	TGCAGTGCTCCACGACAGGGCGGTGAAGCTTTCTTT
TRBV10-3	TRBD1	.	TRBJ1-4	CAIRQGMDEKLFF	TGTGCCATCAGACAGGGGATGGATGAAAAACTGTTTTTT
TRBV7-9	.	few	TRBJ2-1	CASQGLRGAMEQFF	TGTGCCAGCCAGGGGCTGAGGGGGGCTATGGAGCAGTTCTTC
TRBV5-1	TRBD1	.	TRBJ2-2	CASSLDRGPYTGELFF	TGCGCCAGCAGCTTGGACAGGGGGCCTTACACCGGGGAGCTGTTTTTT